This entry concerns a single T cell receptor (beta chain). This record belongs to a study of shared clonotypes between healthy human individuals. Germline V gene data show CDR1 as MDHEN and CDR2 as SYDVKM. The CDR3 totals 17 residues. Unmatched junction bases numbered 11, after V lost 2 bases and J lost 6 bases. The assay was carried out at the deep level. Sequencing was performed with immunoSEQ multiplex PCR; in TCRdb, only in-frame clones are kept and a portion is missing. The data show about 2.4 million clones, roughly 93% seen once. This chain joins TRBV28 and TRBJ1-1, with 11 nucleotides matching TRBD1. Sequencing was done on a sample of naive CD4+ T cells from PBMCs. Indicated subset: CD45RA+ positively selected. This clonotype was sampled from a man between 18 and 29 years old in good health. Some clones in this sample may be carry-over from other donors' samples. CDR3 DNA: TGTGCCAGCAGTTTAGTCAGTGTGGGACAGGGGGGGCCTGAAGCTTTCTTT. Translation gives CASSLVSVGQGGPEAFF.